Listed below are T cell receptor beta chains from one sample, sequenced in a study of PD-1 blockade in classical Hodgkin lymphoma. Produced via immunoSEQ multiplex PCR; TCRdb's table is partial and in-frame only. The sample lists 17,000 or so clones, 70% to 90% occurring once. This specimen was CD4+ T cells from blood, taken at baseline. These receptors all come from a human donor with classical Hodgkin lymphoma. Each CDR3 is given with its conserved first and last residue. Fields, in order: D gene, J gene, clone size, V gene, CDR3 DNA, CDR3 protein. The D gene is left open where the match is weak. The listing skips clone size in some rows; elsewhere it reads once, few, many or a size class.

d_call: NA; j_call: TRBJ1-4; clone_size: NA; v_call: TRBV28; cdr3_nt: TGTGCCAGCAGTTTTAGGGCCCTTAATGAAAAACTGTTTTTT; cdr3_aa: CASSFRALNEKLFF
d_call: NA; j_call: TRBJ2-1; clone_size: once; v_call: TRBV5-4; cdr3_nt: TGTGCCAGCAGCCCCTCTAGCGCCCTCTACAATGAGCAGTTCTTC; cdr3_aa: CASSPSSALYNEQFF
d_call: NA; j_call: TRBJ1-5; clone_size: NA; v_call: TRBV7-9; cdr3_nt: TGTGCCAGCAGCAATTCTCTACGACTCTCGCCCCAGCATTTT; cdr3_aa: CASSNSLRLSPQHF
d_call: TRBD1; j_call: TRBJ2-3; clone_size: NA; v_call: TRBV6-1; cdr3_nt: TGTGCCAGCAGTGCTAAACTCGGACAGGGGGCTTTCACAGATACGCAGTATTTT; cdr3_aa: CASSAKLGQGAFTDTQYF
d_call: TRBD1; j_call: TRBJ1-2; clone_size: once; v_call: TRBV4-2; cdr3_nt: TGTGCCAGCAGCCAAGAGCGGACAGGGGGTTTGGGCTACACCTTC; cdr3_aa: CASSQERTGGLGYTF
d_call: NA; j_call: TRBJ1-4; clone_size: NA; v_call: TRBV30; cdr3_nt: TGTGCCTGGAGACCGAAACCCAAAAGGGAAAAACTGTTTTTT; cdr3_aa: CAWRPKPKREKLFF
d_call: NA; j_call: TRBJ2-3; clone_size: NA; v_call: TRBV5-1; cdr3_nt: TGCGCCAGCAGCTTGGCCGAGGGGACAGATACGCAGTATTTT; cdr3_aa: CASSLAEGTDTQYF
d_call: NA; j_call: TRBJ2-7; clone_size: NA; v_call: TRBV27; cdr3_nt: TGTGCCAGCAGTTTTTGGACAGACTACGAGCAGTACTTC; cdr3_aa: CASSFWTDYEQYF
d_call: TRBD1; j_call: TRBJ2-7; clone_size: NA; v_call: TRBV18; cdr3_nt: TGTGCCAGCTCACCACCGCTCAGGGGGTACGAGCAGTACTTC; cdr3_aa: CASSPPLRGYEQYF
d_call: TRBD1; j_call: TRBJ1-5; clone_size: few; v_call: TRBV27; cdr3_nt: TGTGCCAGCAGCCCCGACAGGGGGAATCAGCCCCAGCATTTT; cdr3_aa: CASSPDRGNQPQHF
d_call: TRBD2; j_call: TRBJ2-1; clone_size: NA; v_call: TRBV5-1; cdr3_nt: TGCGCCAGCAGCTTGGATGTGGGAGGGCGAAAGTTCTTC; cdr3_aa: CASSLDVGGRKFF
d_call: NA; j_call: TRBJ1-5; clone_size: few; v_call: TRBV5-4; cdr3_nt: TGTGCCAGCAGCTTGGACCCGGGTAATCAGCCCCAGCATTTT; cdr3_aa: CASSLDPGNQPQHF
d_call: NA; j_call: TRBJ1-4; clone_size: NA; v_call: TRBV4-1; cdr3_nt: TGCGCCAGCAGCCAAGTCGGGGCAACTAATGAAAAACTGTTTTTT; cdr3_aa: CASSQVGATNEKLFF
d_call: NA; j_call: TRBJ1-2; clone_size: few; v_call: TRBV6-6; cdr3_nt: TGTGCCAGCTTACGTGATATGGGGGGCCTCTATGGCTACACCTTC; cdr3_aa: CASLRDMGGLYGYTF
d_call: NA; j_call: TRBJ1-1; clone_size: once; v_call: TRBV5-4; cdr3_nt: TGTGCCAGCAGCTTGGAATCCGGGGGGGGCACTGAAGCTTTCTTT; cdr3_aa: CASSLESGGGTEAFF
d_call: NA; j_call: TRBJ1-2; clone_size: NA; v_call: TRBV6-5; cdr3_nt: TGTGCCAGCAGTTACCCAGACAGAGAGACCTATGGCTACACCTTC; cdr3_aa: CASSYPDRETYGYTF
d_call: TRBD1; j_call: TRBJ2-1; clone_size: NA; v_call: TRBV25-1; cdr3_nt: TGTGCCAGCAGACCCCCCCCGGGACAGGGGCGGGATGAGCAGTTCTTC; cdr3_aa: CASRPPPGQGRDEQFF
d_call: NA; j_call: TRBJ1-1; clone_size: few; v_call: TRBV7-3; cdr3_nt: TGTGCCAGCAGCCCGGGCGGGGTCGGCACTGAAGCTTTCTTT; cdr3_aa: CASSPGGVGTEAFF
d_call: TRBD2; j_call: TRBJ2-1; clone_size: once; v_call: TRBV28; cdr3_nt: TGTGCCAGCAGTTTACCCGGGACTAGCGCGTACAATGAGCAGTTCTTC; cdr3_aa: CASSLPGTSAYNEQFF
d_call: TRBD1; j_call: TRBJ2-3; clone_size: NA; v_call: TRBV4-3; cdr3_nt: TGCGCCAGCAGCCAGGACTCAGGGGGCGGCCCAGATACGCAGTATTTT; cdr3_aa: CASSQDSGGGPDTQYF
d_call: TRBD1; j_call: TRBJ1-2; clone_size: NA; v_call: TRBV28; cdr3_nt: TGTGCCAGCAGACCTCAACTGGGAGGACAGGGGGCTGCTGGCTACACCTTC; cdr3_aa: CASRPQLGGQGAAGYTF
d_call: NA; j_call: TRBJ1-5; clone_size: NA; v_call: TRBV27; cdr3_nt: TGTGCCAGCAGTCCTCAAGTTAGGGGCGGCAGAAGACCCCCAAAAGTTCAGCCCCAGCATTTT; cdr3_aa: CASSPQVRGGRRPPKVQPQHF
d_call: NA; j_call: TRBJ1-2; clone_size: NA; v_call: TRBV5-1; cdr3_nt: TGCGCCAGCACCCCAGGGTCGGCTAACTATGGCTACACCTTC; cdr3_aa: CASTPGSANYGYTF
d_call: NA; j_call: TRBJ1-1; clone_size: NA; v_call: TRBV7-9; cdr3_nt: TGTGCCAGCAGCATGCCCACTGAAGCTTTCTTT; cdr3_aa: CASSMPTEAFF
d_call: NA; j_call: TRBJ1-5; clone_size: few; v_call: TRBV10-3; cdr3_nt: TGTGCCATCAGCGCACAGGGCCAGCCCCAGCATTTT; cdr3_aa: CAISAQGQPQHF
d_call: TRBD1; j_call: TRBJ2-5; clone_size: NA; v_call: TRBV7-9; cdr3_nt: TGTGCCAGCAGCAGATACAGGGGAGAGAGGGAGACCCAGTACTTC; cdr3_aa: CASSRYRGERETQYF